This TCR beta chain originates from a study of regulatory and conventional T cells in RAG deficiency. The CDR3 extends over 13 amino acids. Trimming cost V 0 bases and J 3 bases, with 6 bases left between them. Germline CDR1 reads SGHRS; CDR2 reads YFSETQ. Profiling relied on immunoSEQ multiplex PCR, and the TCRdb table lists in-frame clones only, not all of them. The profile shows about 30,000 clones, 75% to 80% of them singletons. Blood CD4+ CD25-low CD127-high conventional T cells supplied the genomic DNA template. This clone was seen a few times. No antigen is known for it. Study findings and constraints: Shannon entropy was markedly lower and Simpson indices higher in RAG-deficient patients than control T-cell subsets.

The sample was also linked to a second study, of regulatory T cells. That investigation notes: The PCR used 52 TRBV and 13 TRBJ primers.

Sequenced: CD4+ effector T cells sorted from blood. The chain links TRBV5-1 to TRBJ1-2, with unresolved D. The source is a human donor in good health. Written as DNA, the CDR3 is TGCGCCAGCAGCTTGGAGTTTTACTATGGCTACACCTTC. It encodes CASSLEFYYGYTF.